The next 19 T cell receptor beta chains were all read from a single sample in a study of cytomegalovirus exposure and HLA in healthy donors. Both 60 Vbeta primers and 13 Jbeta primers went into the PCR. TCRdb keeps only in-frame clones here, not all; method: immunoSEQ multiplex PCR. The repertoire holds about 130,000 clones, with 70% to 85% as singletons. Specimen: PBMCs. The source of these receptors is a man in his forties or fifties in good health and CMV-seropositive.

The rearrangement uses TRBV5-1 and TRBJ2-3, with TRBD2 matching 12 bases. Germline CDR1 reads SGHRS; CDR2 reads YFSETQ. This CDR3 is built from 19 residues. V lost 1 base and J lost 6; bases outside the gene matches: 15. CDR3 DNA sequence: TGCGCCAGCAGCTTGTCCGTCGGGACTAGCGGGTTGGTTACCGATACGCAGTATTTT. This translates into CASSLSVGTSGLVTDTQYF.

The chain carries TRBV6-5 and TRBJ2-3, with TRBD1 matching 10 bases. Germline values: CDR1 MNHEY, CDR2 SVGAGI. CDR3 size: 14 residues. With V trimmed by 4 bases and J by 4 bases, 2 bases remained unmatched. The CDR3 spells CASSWDRGSDTQYF. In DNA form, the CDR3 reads TGTGCCAGCAGTTGGGACAGGGGATCAGATACGCAGTATTTT.

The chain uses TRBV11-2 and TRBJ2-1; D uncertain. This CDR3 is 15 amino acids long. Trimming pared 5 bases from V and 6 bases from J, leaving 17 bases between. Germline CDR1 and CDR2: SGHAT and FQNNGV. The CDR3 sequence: CASSQKTNALNEQFF. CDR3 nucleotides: TGTGCCAGCAGCCAAAAAACCAATGCACTCAATGAGCAGTTCTTC.

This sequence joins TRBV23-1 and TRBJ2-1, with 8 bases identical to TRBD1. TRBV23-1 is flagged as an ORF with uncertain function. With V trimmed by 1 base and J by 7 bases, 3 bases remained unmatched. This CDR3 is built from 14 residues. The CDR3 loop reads CASSQFRQGNEQFF. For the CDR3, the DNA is TGCGCCAGCAGTCAATTTCGACAGGGGAATGAGCAGTTCTTC.

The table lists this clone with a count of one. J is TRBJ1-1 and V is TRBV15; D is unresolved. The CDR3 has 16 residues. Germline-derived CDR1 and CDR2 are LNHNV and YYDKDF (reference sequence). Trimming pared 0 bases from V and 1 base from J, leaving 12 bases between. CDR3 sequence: CATSRDRGIGNTEAFF. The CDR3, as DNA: TGTGCCACCAGCAGAGATCGAGGTATCGGGAACACTGAAGCTTTCTTT.

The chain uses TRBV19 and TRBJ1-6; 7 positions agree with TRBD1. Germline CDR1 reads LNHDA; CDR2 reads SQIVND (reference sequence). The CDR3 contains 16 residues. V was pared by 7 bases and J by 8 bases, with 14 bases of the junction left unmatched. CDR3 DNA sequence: TGTGCCAGTACCGACCTCGACAGGGTCGGGGATTCACCCCTCCACTTT. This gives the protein CASTDLDRVGDSPLHF.

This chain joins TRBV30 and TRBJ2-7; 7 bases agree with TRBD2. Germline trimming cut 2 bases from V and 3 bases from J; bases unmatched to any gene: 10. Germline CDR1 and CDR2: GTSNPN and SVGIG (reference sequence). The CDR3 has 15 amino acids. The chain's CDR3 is CAWSPAGREYYEQYF. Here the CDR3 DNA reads TGTGCCTGGAGTCCCGCCGGGCGGGAGTACTACGAGCAGTACTTC.

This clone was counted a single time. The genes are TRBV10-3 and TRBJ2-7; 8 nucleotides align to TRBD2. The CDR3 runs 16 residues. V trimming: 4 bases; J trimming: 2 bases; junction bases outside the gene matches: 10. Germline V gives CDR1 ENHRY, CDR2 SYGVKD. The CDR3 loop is CAISGLAGTRAYEQYF. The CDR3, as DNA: TGTGCCATCAGTGGCCTAGCCGGGACTAGAGCCTACGAGCAGTACTTC.

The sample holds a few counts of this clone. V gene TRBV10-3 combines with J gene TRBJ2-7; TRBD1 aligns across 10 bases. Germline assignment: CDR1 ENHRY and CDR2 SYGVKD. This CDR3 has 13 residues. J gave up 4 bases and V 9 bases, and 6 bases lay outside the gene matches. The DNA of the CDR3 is TGTGCCATAGCTTGGGACAGGGGTTACGAGCAGTACTTC. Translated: CAIAWDRGYEQYF.

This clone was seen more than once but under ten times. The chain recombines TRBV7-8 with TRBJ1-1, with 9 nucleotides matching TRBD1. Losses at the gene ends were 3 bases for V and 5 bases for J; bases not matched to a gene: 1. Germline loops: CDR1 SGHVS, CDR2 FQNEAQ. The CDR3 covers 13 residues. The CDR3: CASSFGQGTEAFF. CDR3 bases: TGTGCCAGCAGCTTTGGACAGGGGACTGAAGCTTTCTTT. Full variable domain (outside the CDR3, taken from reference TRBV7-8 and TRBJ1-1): GAGVSQSPRYKVAKRGQDVALRCDPISGHVSLFWYQQALGQGPEFLTYFQNEAQLDKSGLPSDRFFAERPEGSVSTLKIQRTQQEDSAVYLCASSFGQGTEAFFGQGTRLTVV.

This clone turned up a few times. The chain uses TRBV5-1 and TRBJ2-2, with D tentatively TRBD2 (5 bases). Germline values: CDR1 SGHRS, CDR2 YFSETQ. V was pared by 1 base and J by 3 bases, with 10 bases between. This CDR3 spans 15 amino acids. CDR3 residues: CASSLSGKDTGELFF. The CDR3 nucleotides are TGCGCCAGCAGCTTGTCCGGGAAGGACACCGGGGAGCTGTTTTTT.

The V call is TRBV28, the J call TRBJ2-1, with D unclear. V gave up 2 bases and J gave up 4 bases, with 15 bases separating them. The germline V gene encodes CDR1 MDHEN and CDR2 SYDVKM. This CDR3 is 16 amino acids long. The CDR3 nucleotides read TGTGCCAGCAGTTTAGGTAGTCAGGTTCAATACAATGAGCAGTTCTTC. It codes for CASSLGSQVQYNEQFF.

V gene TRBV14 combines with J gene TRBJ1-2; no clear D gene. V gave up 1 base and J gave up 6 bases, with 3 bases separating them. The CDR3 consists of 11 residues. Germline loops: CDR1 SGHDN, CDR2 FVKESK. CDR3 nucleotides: TGTGCCAGCAGCCAAGTCAATGGCTACACCTTC. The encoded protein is CASSQVNGYTF.

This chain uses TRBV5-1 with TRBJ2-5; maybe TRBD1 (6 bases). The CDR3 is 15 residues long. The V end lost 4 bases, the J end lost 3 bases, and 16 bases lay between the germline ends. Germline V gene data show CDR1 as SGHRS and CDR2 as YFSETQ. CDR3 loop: CASSVGGTQEETQYF. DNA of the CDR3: TGCGCCAGCAGCGTGGGTGGGACACAAGAAGAGACCCAGTACTTC.

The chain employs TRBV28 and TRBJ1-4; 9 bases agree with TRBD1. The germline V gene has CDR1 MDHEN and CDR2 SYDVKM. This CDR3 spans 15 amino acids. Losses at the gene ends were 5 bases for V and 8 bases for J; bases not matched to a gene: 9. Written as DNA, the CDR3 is TGTGCCAGCAGTCCCTCAGGGACAGGGCACGAAAAACTGTTTTTT. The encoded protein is CASSPSGTGHEKLFF.

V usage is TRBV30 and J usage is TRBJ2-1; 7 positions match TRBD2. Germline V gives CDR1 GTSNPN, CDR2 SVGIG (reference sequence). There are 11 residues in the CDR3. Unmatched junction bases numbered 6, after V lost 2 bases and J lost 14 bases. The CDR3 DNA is TGTGCCTGGAGTCCCATCGCGGGAGAGTTCTTC. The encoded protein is CAWSPIAGEFF.

The CDR3 DNA reads as TGTGCCAGCAGCCAATACACCTTCAATTCACCCCTCCACTTT. This codes for CASSQYTFNSPLHF. The chain uses TRBV14 and TRBJ1-6, with D hard to call. CDR1 and CDR2 (germline): SGHDN, FVKESK. Trimming took 2 bases from V and 7 from J, leaving 9 bases between them. This CDR3 has 14 amino acids. The full variable domain, with the rest looked up from reference TRBV14 and TRBJ1-6, is EAGVTQFPSHSVIEKGQTVTLRCDPISGHDNLYWYRRVMGKEIKFLLHFVKESKQDESGMPNNRFLAERTGGTYSTLKVQPAELEDSGVYFCASSQYTFNSPLHFGNGTRLTVT.

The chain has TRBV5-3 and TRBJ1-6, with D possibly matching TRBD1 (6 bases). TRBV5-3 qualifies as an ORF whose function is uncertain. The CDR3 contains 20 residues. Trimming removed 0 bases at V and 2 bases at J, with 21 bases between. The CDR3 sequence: CARSLVRICVRGTYNSPLHF. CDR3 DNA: TGTGCCAGAAGCTTGGTACGGATTTGCGTGAGGGGGACCTATAATTCACCCCTCCACTTT.

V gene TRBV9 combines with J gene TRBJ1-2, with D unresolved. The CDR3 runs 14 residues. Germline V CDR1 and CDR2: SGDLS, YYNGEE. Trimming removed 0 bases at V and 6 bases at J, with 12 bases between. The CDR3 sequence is CASSVVPRRDGYTF. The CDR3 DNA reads TGTGCCAGCAGCGTAGTACCTCGCCGGGATGGCTACACCTTC.